The present T cell receptor beta chain was sequenced within a study of regulatory T cells in long-lasting Graves disease. At the level of the study: Persistent Graves' disease required over 5 years of antithyroid drugs and positive TSH receptor antibodies. Overall study results and limits: The persistent group shared around 2,700 public clonotypes, more than the 950 to 1,000 shared by new patients.

Time point meaning: persistent/refractory GD, antithyroid drugs over 5 years with positive TRAb. Preparation of the TCR library used RNA extracted from PBMCs. About this clonotype itself: The target antigen is unknown.

Trimming took 5 bases from V and 3 from J, leaving 17 bases between them. This CDR3 is 14 amino acids long. The germline V gene encodes CDR1 DFQATT and CDR2 SNEGSKA (reference sequence). The authors built TCR beta libraries using iRepertoire HTBI primers and Arm-PCR of CDR3 regions. One entry per CDR3 protein results from TCRdb running MiXCR on the multiplex PCR reads. The data show some 330,000 distinct CDR3 sequences, roughly 20% seen once. Sequencing was performed on peripheral blood mononuclear cells (PBMCs), taken when the disease was refractory, from a patient treated with antithyroid drugs. The source of this sequence is a woman in her thirties or forties with Graves disease. J is TRBJ2-7 and V is TRBV20-1, with D perhaps TRBD1 or TRBD2 (5 bases each). CDR3 bases: TGCAGTGCTGTCGATCCCTGGGGGAGCTACGAGCAGTACTTC. Protein sequence: CSAVDPWGSYEQYF.